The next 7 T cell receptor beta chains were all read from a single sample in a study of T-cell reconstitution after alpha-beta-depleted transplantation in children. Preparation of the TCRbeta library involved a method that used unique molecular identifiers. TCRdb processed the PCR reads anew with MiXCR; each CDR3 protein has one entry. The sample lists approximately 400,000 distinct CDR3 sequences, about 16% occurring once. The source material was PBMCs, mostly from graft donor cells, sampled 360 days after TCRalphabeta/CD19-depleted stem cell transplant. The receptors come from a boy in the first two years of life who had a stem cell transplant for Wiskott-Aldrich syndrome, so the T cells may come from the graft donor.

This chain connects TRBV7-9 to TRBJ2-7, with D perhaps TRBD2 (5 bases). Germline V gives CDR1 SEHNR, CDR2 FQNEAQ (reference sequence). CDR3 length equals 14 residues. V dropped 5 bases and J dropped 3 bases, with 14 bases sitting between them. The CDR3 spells CASSPRTRFYEQYF. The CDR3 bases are TGTGCCAGCAGCCCCAGGACTCGTTTCTACGAGCAGTACTTC. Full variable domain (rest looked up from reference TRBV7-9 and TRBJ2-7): DTGVSQNPRHKITKRGQNVTFRCDPISEHNRLYWYRQTLGQGPEFLTYFQNEAQLEKSRLLSDRFSAERPKGSFSTLEIQRTEQGDSAMYLCASSPRTRFYEQYFGPGTRLTVT.

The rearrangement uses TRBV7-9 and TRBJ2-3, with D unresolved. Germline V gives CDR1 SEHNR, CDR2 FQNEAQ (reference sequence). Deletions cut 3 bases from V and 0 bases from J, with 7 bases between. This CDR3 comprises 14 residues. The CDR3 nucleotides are TGTGCCAGCAGCTTCCTAGACAGCACAGATACGCAGTATTTT. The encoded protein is CASSFLDSTDTQYF.

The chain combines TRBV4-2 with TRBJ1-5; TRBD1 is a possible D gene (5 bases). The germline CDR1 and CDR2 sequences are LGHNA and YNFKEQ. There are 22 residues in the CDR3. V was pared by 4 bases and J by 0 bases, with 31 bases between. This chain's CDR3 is CASSRWRGEGRHTFYSNQPQHF. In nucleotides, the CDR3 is TGTGCCAGCAGCCGGTGGAGGGGAGAAGGCAGACACACATTCTATAGCAATCAGCCCCAGCATTTT.

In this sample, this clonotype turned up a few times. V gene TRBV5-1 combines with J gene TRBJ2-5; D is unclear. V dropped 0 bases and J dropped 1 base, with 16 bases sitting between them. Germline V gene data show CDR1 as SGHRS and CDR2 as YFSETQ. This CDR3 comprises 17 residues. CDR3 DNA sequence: TGCGCCAGCAGCTTGGACGGCTGGTGGGCCCTCCAAGAGACCCAGTACTTC. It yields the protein CASSLDGWWALQETQYF.

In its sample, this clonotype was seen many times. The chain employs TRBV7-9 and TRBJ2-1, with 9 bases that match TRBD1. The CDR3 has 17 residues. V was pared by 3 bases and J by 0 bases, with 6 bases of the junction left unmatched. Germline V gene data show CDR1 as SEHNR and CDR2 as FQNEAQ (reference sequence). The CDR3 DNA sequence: TGTGCCAGCAGCTTCGGACAGGGGCAAAGCTCCTACAATGAGCAGTTCTTC. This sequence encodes CASSFGQGQSSYNEQFF.

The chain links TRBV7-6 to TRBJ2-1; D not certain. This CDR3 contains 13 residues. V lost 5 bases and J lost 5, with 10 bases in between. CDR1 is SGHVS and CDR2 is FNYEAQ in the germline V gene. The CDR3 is CASSIDFHNEQFF. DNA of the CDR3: TGTGCCAGCAGCATCGACTTCCACAATGAGCAGTTCTTC.

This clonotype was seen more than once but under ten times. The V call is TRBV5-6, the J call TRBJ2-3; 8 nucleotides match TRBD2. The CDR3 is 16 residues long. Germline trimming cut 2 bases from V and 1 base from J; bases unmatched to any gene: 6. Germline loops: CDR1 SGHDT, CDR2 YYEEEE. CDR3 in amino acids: CASSFSPAGGTDTQYF. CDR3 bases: TGTGCCAGCAGCTTTAGTCCAGCGGGGGGCACAGATACGCAGTATTTT.